This T cell receptor beta chain was found in a study of beta chain features in type 1 diabetes. Roughly 110 mL of blood, on average, came from one heparinised draw per donor. Cells sorted by CD45RO/CCR7/CD25/CD127/CD95/CD27 comprised CD4+ naive, central memory, regulatory and stem cell-like memory cells. The isolated RNA, all of it, was reverse transcribed, so expressed TCRB transcripts were what got sequenced. Sequencing used immunoSEQ multiplex PCR; TCRdb keeps in-frame clones, though not all of them. Of a few hundred thousand clones listed, around a fifth are singletons. The V gene's germline CDR1 is MNHNS and CDR2 SASEGT. The V segment lost 5 bases and the J segment 5 bases; nucleotides outside the gene matches: 7. The CDR3 runs 15 residues.

Sequences were obtained from naive CD4+ T cells from blood. This sequence joins TRBV6-1 and TRBJ2-3; TRBD2 matches 10 bases. The clonotype comes from a woman aged 18-30 years in good health. The CDR3 protein is CASSLLAGGGDTQYF. CDR3 coding DNA: TGTGCCAGCAGTCTCTTAGCGGGGGGCGGAGATACGCAGTATTTT.